Reported below is one T cell receptor beta chain. The junction had 14 bases not matched to a gene; V was cut back by 2 bases and J by 6 bases. This CDR3 has 17 residues. From germline, CDR1 is MNHEY and CDR2 SMNVEV (reference sequence). This entry comes from a study of T cell changes during pregnancy in multiple sclerosis. TCRdb's table, derived via immunoSEQ multiplex PCR, lists solely in-frame clones and lacks some. This sample carries 45,000 to 50,000 clones, roughly nine tenths of them seen once, and the ten largest clones take around 0.38%. This TCR was sampled from a female donor in good health, enrolled as a control in a pregnancy study. V and J are TRBV27 and TRBJ2-7; TRBD2 matches 9 bases. The sample was CD4+ T cells from peripheral blood mononuclear cells, taken in the second trimester of pregnancy. CDR3 loop: CASSLGSLAGVFSEQYF. DNA for the CDR3: TGTGCCAGCAGTTTAGGGAGTTTAGCGGGGGTCTTCAGCGAGCAGTACTTC.